Described below is a single T cell receptor (beta chain) sequence and its context. The data belong to a study of blood T cells in healthy people across ages. Alongside a J-beta primer mix, a sample-barcoded 5' primer served in a second PCR lasting about 7 to 12 cycles. Each CDR3 protein gets one entry after TCRdb re-called the 5' RACE reads with MiXCR. The sample holds 540,000 or so distinct CDR3 sequences, under 30% seen once. CDR3 length: 15 amino acids. Germline V gene sequence: CDR1 MNHEY, CDR2 SVGAGI. Trimming left V 1 base short and J 1 base short, with 9 bases between. These data were also reused for a study on T cells of mothers and their children. That paper notes: Whatever RNA was extracted went entirely into cDNA synthesis, at about 1.4 ug per 15 ul. The second PCR used the M1S primer, and this primer added sample barcodes and 2-4 random nucleotides.

The sample consisted of blood. The TCR sequence derives from a boy between 5 and 17 years old in good health. This chain uses TRBV6-5 with TRBJ2-3; a possible D gene is TRBD2 (6 bases). The CDR3 DNA reads TGTGCCAGCAGTTACTTGGGCGGGGGCACAGATACGCAGTATTTT. Translating it yields CASSYLGGGTDTQYF.